The source of this T cell receptor beta chain is a study of blood T cell repertoires in COVID-19. The CDR3 has 14 residues. CDR1 and CDR2 (germline): SGHNT, YYREEE (reference sequence). V shed 1 base and J shed 2 bases, with 9 bases lying between them. Assay: immunoSEQ multiplex PCR; the TCRdb copy retains only in-frame clones and omits some. The sample records approximately 110,000 clones, 75% to 85% being singletons. This TCR was sampled from a woman aged 70-85 years with acute or convalescent COVID-19. The chain employs TRBV5-4 and TRBJ2-5; D is possibly TRBD2 (6 bases). The sample consisted of peripheral blood. The CDR3 loop reads CASSLSGGQETQYF. In DNA form, the CDR3 reads TGTGCCAGCAGCTTGAGTGGGGGGCAAGAGACCCAGTACTTC.